The rows below give T cell receptor beta chains drawn from one sample of a study of CD8+ T cells in alopecia areata. Generated by immunoSEQ multiplex PCR, the TCRdb table keeps only in-frame clones and is missing some. The profile shows 200,000 to 250,000 clones, 30% to 40% of them singletons. The sequencing here drew on CD4+ T cells sorted from blood, taken at approximately week 30, from a patient treated with tofacitinib. These receptors came from a human donor with alopecia areata. Each CDR3 is given with its conserved first and last residue. The D gene is left open where the match is weak. Expanded clones get a size class; other rows say once, few or many, or leave the size out.

j_call d_call v_call clone_size cdr3_aa cdr3_nt
TRBJ2-6 - TRBV6-6 few CASNIPGPKANVLTF TGTGCCAGCAATATCCCCGGGCCCAAGGCCAACGTCCTGACTTTC
TRBJ2-3 TRBD1 TRBV5-6 few CASSPGQGATTDTQYF TGTGCCAGCAGCCCTGGACAGGGGGCCACCACAGATACGCAGTATTTT
TRBJ2-5 - TRBV5-1 - CASSLDSQETQYF TGCGCCAGCAGCTTGGACAGTCAAGAGACCCAGTACTTC
TRBJ1-1 - TRBV29-1 few CSVEGQLNTEAFF TGCAGCGTTGAAGGACAGTTGAACACTGAAGCTTTCTTT
TRBJ2-7 TRBD1 TRBV7-3 - CASSFTGVDEQYF TGTGCCAGCAGCTTCACAGGGGTGGACGAGCAGTACTTC
TRBJ2-2 - TRBV9 many CASSPLAGELFF TGTGCCAGCAGCCCCCTCGCCGGGGAGCTGTTTTTT
TRBJ2-1 - TRBV30 - CAWSTSIEQFF TGTGCCTGGAGTACTAGCATCGAGCAGTTCTTC
TRBJ2-7 TRBD1 TRBV4-1 - CASSQTGTGHYEQYF TGCGCCAGCAGCCAAACCGGGACAGGCCATTACGAGCAGTACTTC
TRBJ2-1 TRBD2 TRBV18 - CASSLGGTSYNEQFF TGTGCCAGCTCACTGGGGGGGACCTCCTACAATGAGCAGTTCTTC
TRBJ1-6 - TRBV5-1 - CASSPVDPRNSPLHF TGCGCCAGCAGCCCAGTCGACCCACGTAATTCACCCCTCCACTTT
TRBJ2-4 - TRBV5-1 few CASSLGPTLAKNIQYF TGCGCCAGCAGCTTGGGCCCGACACTAGCCAAAAACATTCAGTACTTC
TRBJ1-1 - TRBV18 - CASSPITDTEAFF TGTGCCAGCTCTCCCATCACTGACACTGAAGCTTTCTTT
TRBJ1-2 TRBD1 TRBV7-2 few CASSLGRRQGDLRGYTF TGTGCCAGCAGCTTAGGTCGAAGGCAGGGGGATCTCCGCGGCTACACCTTC
TRBJ1-2 - TRBV6-5 - CASTSGSYGYTF TGTGCCAGCACCTCGGGCAGCTATGGCTACACCTTC
TRBJ2-3 TRBD2 TRBV4-1 - CASSRAGRERGTDTQYF TGCGCCAGCAGCCGAGCGGGGCGGGAACGGGGCACAGATACGCAGTATTTT
TRBJ2-7 TRBD2 TRBV9 - CASSVASGGFPYEQYF TGTGCCAGCAGCGTGGCTAGCGGGGGGTTTCCCTACGAGCAGTACTTC
TRBJ2-3 TRBD1 TRBV6-1 - CASSEDRVVDTQYF TGTGCCAGCAGTGAGGACAGGGTGGTAGATACGCAGTATTTT
TRBJ1-6 - TRBV5-6 - CASSPWEGSNSPLHF TGTGCCAGCAGCCCTTGGGAAGGAAGTAATTCACCCCTCCACTTT
TRBJ2-2 - TRBV15 few CATSRDSVRDPGTGELFF TGTGCCACCAGCAGAGATAGTGTAAGGGACCCGGGCACCGGGGAGCTGTTTTTT
TRBJ2-7 - TRBV6-6 - CASSYSAIPDGSTF TGTGCCAGCAGTTACTCGGCGATCCCGGACGGATCAACTTTC
TRBJ2-1 - TRBV6-5 - CASKARGPWNEQFF TGTGCCAGCAAAGCCAGGGGTCCTTGGAATGAGCAGTTCTTC
TRBJ2-7 TRBD1 TRBV30 - CAWSLFGTGDEQYF TGTGCCTGGAGCCTCTTCGGGACAGGGGACGAGCAGTACTTC
TRBJ2-1 - TRBV2 few CASSERGFYSYNEQFF TGTGCCAGCAGTGAAAGAGGCTTCTACTCCTACAATGAGCAGTTCTTC
TRBJ1-3 - TRBV4-1 - CASSLDRTSGNTIYF TGCGCCAGCAGCCTCGACAGAACCTCTGGAAACACCATATATTTT
TRBJ2-5 - TRBV10-1 few CASSESGSQETQYF TGCGCCAGCAGTGAGTCGGGAAGCCAAGAGACCCAGTACTTC
TRBJ2-7 TRBD1 TRBV6-1 - CASSPGTGFHEQYF TGTGCCAGCAGTCCCGGGACAGGGTTTCACGAGCAGTACTTC
TRBJ2-5 - TRBV14 - CASSQSQETQYF TGTGCCAGCAGCCAGAGCCAAGAGACCCAGTACTTC
TRBJ2-4 - TRBV5-4 - CASSLSGGLAKNIQYF TGTGCCAGCAGCTTGTCAGGAGGCCTAGCCAAAAACATTCAGTACTTC
TRBJ2-1 - TRBV5-1 few CASSPGIRRDNEQFF TGCGCCAGCAGTCCCGGTATTAGGAGGGACAATGAGCAGTTCTTC